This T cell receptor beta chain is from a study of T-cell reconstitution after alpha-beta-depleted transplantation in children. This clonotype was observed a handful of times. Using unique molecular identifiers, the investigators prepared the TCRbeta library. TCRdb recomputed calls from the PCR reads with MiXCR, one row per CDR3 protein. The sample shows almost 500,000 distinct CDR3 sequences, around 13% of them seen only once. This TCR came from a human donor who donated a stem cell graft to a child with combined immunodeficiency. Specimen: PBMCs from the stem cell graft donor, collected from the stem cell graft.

CDR3: CASSQDLNRGAGNTIYF. For the CDR3, the DNA is TGCGCCAGCAGCCAAGACCTGAACAGGGGTGCTGGAAACACCATATATTTT. This chain links TRBV4-3 with TRBJ1-3; TRBD1 matches 7 bases. The junction had 7 bases not matched to a gene; V was cut back by 0 bases and J by 2 bases. The CDR3 is 17 amino acids. Germline CDR1 and CDR2: LGHNA and YSLEER.